The sequence of this TCR beta chain was determined in a study of CD8+CD57+ T cells in acquired aplastic anemia listed by TCRdb under 2018. At the level of the whole study: A mean of approximately 2.9 ug of DNA, ranging from about 0.19 to 27.4 ug, was extracted from sorted CD4+ and CD8+ cells. CD8+CD57+ expansion was defined as frequency above the mean frequency observed in healthy subjects. On the study overall, not on this receptor specifically: Around 28 CD8+ CDR3 sequences were found to be shared between patients and controls, but these sequences appeared to be highly expressed in patients and within the immunodominant clones of the patients. CD8+ Simpson's diversity did not differ significantly between patients and healthy controls (P=0.060).

As concerns this clonotype: Its antigen specificity is not known. Base qualities are not recorded, but no much larger clone differs from it by a single base.

TCR beta VDJ combination and CDR3 sequence profiling used genomic DNA as the template. TCR repertoire sequencing was run on an Illumina HiSeq 2000. The authors processed their data as follows. Repertoire assessment relied on Simpson's diversity index, CDR3 size and DJ length profiles, and TRBV/TRBJ rearrangement plots. The most abundant DNA sequence in the deep sequencing data was defined as the immunodominant clone. CDR3 amino acid sequences were checked for sharing between subjects and were compared against published repertoires and the VDJdb database. TCRdb reran the public reads through fastp at Q25 and MiXCR, keeping productive beta chains. Records with the same CDR3 protein are collapsed into one entry carrying the most frequent genes and DNA. None of the V and J calls come from the authors' own analysis; TCRdb made them. The sample table contains about 180,000 distinct CDR3 sequences; only one count was recorded for less than 65% of them. The leading ten clones occupy approximately 42% of the sample.

The CDR3 runs 13 residues from the cysteine to the phenylalanine. Only CDR3 DNA remains: 39 bases, in frame from the first base. Compared with germline, V lacks 8 bases and J lacks 4 bases; bases without a gene match: 7. CDR1 and CDR2, looked up from the germline V gene (reference sequence), are DFQATT and SNEGSKA. Patients chosen for sequencing had shown expansion of CD8+CD57+ cells by flow cytometry. Severe acquired aplastic anemia was diagnosed in all patients according to International Study of Aplastic Anemia and Agranulocytosis and Camitta criteria. At the time blood was sampled, none of the patients had received any therapy. The study deep-sequenced TCR repertoires of sorted CD4+ and CD8+ blood T cells from severe aplastic anemia patients and healthy subjects. Patients were enrolled in the USA under clinicaltrials.gov protocols 00001620, 01623167, 00001397, 00071045, 00081523 and 00961064. Ficoll-Paque density gradient centrifugation was used to isolate peripheral blood mononuclear cells. CD4+ and CD8+ T cells were sorted by FACS or magnetic beads before DNA extraction.

The chain joins TRBV20-1 to TRBJ2-1; 8 middle bases align to TRBD2. Sample: sorted CD4+, CD8+, or CD8+CD57+ T cells (not recorded which) from PBMCs. This TCR derives from a human donor with aplastic anemia. In nucleotides, the sequence is TGCAGTACAAGCGGGAGTGGTTACAATGAGCAGTTCTTC. Translated, this is CSTSGSGYNEQFF.